A selection of T cell receptor beta chains follows, all from one sample in a study of T cell repertoires in cytomegalovirus infection. The antigens for these receptors are not known. Using its own MiXCR run on the reads, TCRdb lists one record per CDR3 protein. The data show 700,000 to 900,000 distinct CDR3 sequences, roughly 28% seen once. The starting material was cultured CD8+ T cells from PBMCs, obtained from culture after CMV antigen stimulation. These receptors were collected from a human donor in good health (CMV status not recorded). Some clones in this sample may be carry-over from other donors' samples. Both conserved end residues are part of each CDR3. The D gene is left open where the match is weak. The size field is filled for only some rows; it gives once, few, many or a size class.

NA,TRBV5-6,TRBJ1-5,NA,TGTGCCAGCAGCGAAGGGAAGTATAGCAATCAGCCCCAGCATTTT,CASSEGKYSNQPQHF
many,TRBV7-2,TRBJ1-1,NA,TGTGCCAGCAGCTACAGGGAAAGTCGGACTGAAGCTTTCTTT,CASSYRESRTEAFF
NA,TRBV4-1,TRBJ2-7,NA,TGCGCCAGCAGCCAAGTGTGGCAGGAGCGCTACGAGCAGTACTTC,CASSQVWQERYEQYF
NA,TRBV7-4,TRBJ2-1,NA,TGTGCCAGCAGCTTAGCGTTCATACAGCAAACGAGTCAGCAATTGCAGTTCTTC,CASSLAFIQQTSQQLQFF
few,TRBV4-2,TRBJ1-1,NA,TGTGCCAGCAGCCAAGAAAGGGAGGGAGGTACTGAAGCTTTCTTT,CASSQEREGGTEAFF
many,TRBV27,TRBJ1-2,TRBD1,TGTGCCAGCAGTTCCCCGGGACAGGGCTATGGCTACACCTTC,CASSSPGQGYGYTF
NA,TRBV3-1,TRBJ2-7,TRBD1,TGTGCCAGCAGCCAAGTCCGGGACAGAAATTACGAGCAGTACTTC,CASSQVRDRNYEQYF
NA,TRBV27,TRBJ1-2,NA,TGTGCCACTTATGGGGGCTATGGCTACACCTTC,CATYGGYGYTF
few,TRBV19,TRBJ1-2,TRBD1,TGTGCCAGTAGTATCTACGCCGGGACAGGGGAGTATGGCTACACCTTC,CASSIYAGTGEYGYTF
few,TRBV14,TRBJ1-1,NA,TGTGCCAGCAGCCCCTGGGGGCTGGGGAACACTGAAGCTTTCTTT,CASSPWGLGNTEAFF
NA,TRBV6-2/TRBV6-3,TRBJ2-5,TRBD1,TGTGCCAGCAGTTACTCAAGGGACAGGGAAGAGACCCAGTACTTC,CASSYSRDREETQYF
few,TRBV7-9,TRBJ2-5,NA,TGTGCCAGCAGCTTTCGACAGATCCAAGAGACCCAGTACTTC,CASSFRQIQETQYF
NA,TRBV7-4,TRBJ1-5,NA,TGTGCCAGCAGCCAGGACGTACAGACCCAGCATTTT,CASSQDVQTQHF
many,TRBV7-2,TRBJ1-2,NA,TGTGCCAGCAGCTTGGGACGGGAGGGCTACACCTTC,CASSLGREGYTF
many,TRBV4-1,TRBJ1-5,NA,TGCGCCAGCAGCCTAGAGACTAGCAATCAGCCCCAGCATTTT,CASSLETSNQPQHF
NA,TRBV4-2,TRBJ1-1,TRBD1,TGTGCCAGCACCAGAGGGACAGGGGGCTATATGAACACTGAAGCTTTCTTT,CASTRGTGGYMNTEAFF
NA,TRBV20-1,TRBJ2-1,NA,TGCAGTGCTAGAGAGGGATATGGCTACAATGAGCAGTTCTTC,CSAREGYGYNEQFF
NA,TRBV5-4,TRBJ1-1,NA,TGTGCCAGCAGTGGATCCAGGGGCATGAACACTGAAGCTTTCTTT,CASSGSRGMNTEAFF
few,TRBV5-6,TRBJ1-3,NA,TGTGCCAGCAGCTCCAATCCCGAAGCACGAAACACCATATATTTT,CASSSNPEARNTIYF
many,TRBV7-2,TRBJ2-5,TRBD2,TGTGCCAGCAGCCCCCTAATTTTGGGGCTGGCGGGGGGGCGAGAGACCCAGTACTTC,CASSPLILGLAGGRETQYF
few,TRBV13,TRBJ2-3,NA,TGTGCCAGCAGCCAACAGGGAGTCACAGATACGCAGTATTTT,CASSQQGVTDTQYF
NA,TRBV7-2,TRBJ1-4,NA,TGTGCCAGCAGCCTCGGACGGGGGGCGGATGAAAAACTGTTTTTT,CASSLGRGADEKLFF
few,TRBV12-3/TRBV12-4,TRBJ1-5,NA,TGTGCCAGCAATGCGGGGCCCGGGGGAAGCAATCAGCCCCAGCATTTT,CASNAGPGGSNQPQHF
few,TRBV27,TRBJ2-7,NA,TGTGCCATCCGGACATATGGCCCCTACGAGCAGTACTTC,CAIRTYGPYEQYF
NA,TRBV6-5,TRBJ2-2,NA,TGTGCCAGCAGTAACGACGGACTCACCGGGGAGCTGTTTTTT,CASSNDGLTGELFF
few,TRBV27,TRBJ2-2,TRBD1,TGTGCCAGCAGTTTAGGGACAGGGGGCAGCACCGGGGAGCTGTTTTTT,CASSLGTGGSTGELFF
few,TRBV6-1,TRBJ1-1,NA,TGTGCCAGCAGTGAAGCGCTGAGGGTTTTGAACACTGAAGCTTTCTTT,CASSEALRVLNTEAFF
NA,TRBV28,TRBJ2-2,NA,TGTGCCAGCAGTTTGGGGATGGGCACGGAGAACACCGGGGAGCTGTTTTTT,CASSLGMGTENTGELFF